Described below is a single T cell receptor beta chain sequence and its context. In its sample, this clonotype was seen a few times. Its antigen remains undetermined. Nothing much larger sits one base from this clone, and base qualities are not available. The library was made by RT-PCR. TCRdb shows the sequencer as Illumina HiSeq 2500. The public reads were quality trimmed at Q25 with fastp and then assembled into clones with MiXCR by TCRdb, keeping productive beta chains. Rows with a matching CDR3 protein are joined into one entry that keeps the most common DNA and genes. Counted in this sample were about 540,000 distinct CDR3 sequences; roughly 23% of them appeared once. 2.5% to 3% of the sample comes from the top ten. The data were obtained in a study of response to subunit inactivated influenza vaccine (dated by TCRdb to 2017 to 2018). A note on the overall study: The study used deep quantitative T cell receptor repertoire profiling to track responses to a trivalent subunit inactivated influenza vaccine. What the work shows at the level of the full study, not this receptor alone: It was suggested by the authors that each seasonal influenza vaccination may recruit only a limited number of new T cells.

The CDR3 holds 17 amino acids from the cysteine to the phenylalanine. The DNA shown is the 51-base CDR3, in frame from base 1. Per the germline V gene, KGHDR is the CDR1 and SFDVKD is the CDR2. V lost 6 bases and J lost 7 bases; the stretch between them is 24 bases long. These data are also associated with another study on T cells expressing NK-cell markers. The second study's authors report: TCR beta cDNA libraries were prepared using 5'RACE template switching, which introduced a universal primer site and unique molecular identifiers. Under ten donors provided sorted CD3+CD56+NKG2C+, CD3+CD56+NKG2C- and CD3+CD56-NKG2C+ T-cell subsets, whose TCR beta-chain repertoires were profiled. Among the eight sequenced donors, seven were HCMV-seropositive and one was HCMV-seronegative. In several experiments an anti-gammadeltaTCR antibody was added to restrict sorting to alphabetaTCR-expressing T cells. In 6 or 7 donors, the dominant CD3+CD56+NKG2C+ clonotypes ranked among the top 10 CD8+ clonotypes, making up 1.0-7.0% of CD8+ T cells. Those dominant clonotypes were again the most abundant among CD3+CD56-NKG2C+ cells in four donors, at about 28.3-60.1%. It remained unclear whether the expanded NKG2C-expressing T cell clones were specific for HCMV antigens. The study sequenced eight donors, all healthy volunteers chosen at random: three men and five women. To determine HCMV serostatus, a commercial ELISA kit was used to detect HCMV-specific IgG in serum. Peripheral blood mononuclear cells were isolated from blood by Ficoll density gradient centrifugation. Magnetic immunoseparation with Miltenyi isolation kits was used to isolate CD4+ and CD8+ T cells from PBMC. cDNA synthesis was primed from the TCR beta constant segment, followed by two successive PCR amplification steps. Libraries were sequenced as 2 x 150 bp reads on Illumina HiSeq 2000/2500, MiSeq or NextSeq. MIGEC was used to demultiplex reads and group the reads by UMI, and MiTCR was used to assemble and quantify clonotypes. Only TCR cDNA sequences supported by at least two reads were kept to exclude erroneous sequences. The tcR package was used for downstream repertoire analysis, and clonotypes were matched between fractions using CDR3 nucleotide sequence together with V segment. VDJmatch was used to annotate antigen specificity against VDJdb, with one amino acid substitution allowed in CDR3.

The sequencing used CD4+ T cells sorted from PBMCs, collected 11 to 12 days after vaccination. This clonotype was obtained from a man in his forties or fifties who received an inactivated influenza vaccine. Donor details come from another sample of the same person, matched by shared clones. Rearrangement joined TRBV24-1 to TRBJ2-1, with the D call perhaps TRBD1 or TRBD2, as 5 bases match in each case. The DNA reads as follows: TGTGCCACCAGTCCCGTCTTTGGGGCAGGGAGTTTGAATGAGCAGTTCTTC. Its protein is CATSPVFGAGSLNEQFF.